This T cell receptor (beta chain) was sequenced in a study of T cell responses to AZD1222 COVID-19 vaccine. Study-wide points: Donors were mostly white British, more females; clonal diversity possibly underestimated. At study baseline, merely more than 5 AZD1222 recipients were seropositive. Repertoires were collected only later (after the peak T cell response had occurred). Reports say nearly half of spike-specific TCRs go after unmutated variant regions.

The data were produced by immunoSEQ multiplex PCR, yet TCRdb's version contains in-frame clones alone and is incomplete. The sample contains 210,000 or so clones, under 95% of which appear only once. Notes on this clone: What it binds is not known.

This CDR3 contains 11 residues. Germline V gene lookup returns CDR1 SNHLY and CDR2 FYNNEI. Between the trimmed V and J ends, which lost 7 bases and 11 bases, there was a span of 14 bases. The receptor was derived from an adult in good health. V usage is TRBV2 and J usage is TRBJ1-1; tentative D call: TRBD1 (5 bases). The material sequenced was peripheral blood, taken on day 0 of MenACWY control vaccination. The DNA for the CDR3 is TGTGCCAGCACAGGGCCACTTCGGGCTTTCTTT. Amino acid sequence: CASTGPLRAFF.